This TCR beta chain was retrieved from a study of blood T cell repertoires in COVID-19. Study in general: The United States, Italy and Spain supplied acute and convalescent COVID-19 samples. Nucleic acid was either cDNA or gDNA, and it came from T cells, B-cell-depleted T cells, or PBMCs.

Patients from Seattle were sampled longitudinally, starting during active infection. This CDR3 is 15 amino acids long. CDR1 is WSHSY, CDR2 SAAADI, per germline. V was cut by 6 bases and J by 6 bases, with 20 bases left in between. Repertoires were generated with immunoSEQ multiplex PCR, while TCRdb's copy carries only in-frame clones and drops some. Of fewer than 350,000 clones in the sample, about nine tenths were seen once. This receptor was identified in a man younger than 45 with COVID-19, enrolled during active disease. The V gene is TRBV10-2, the J gene TRBJ1-1, with D uncertain. The sequenced sample consisted of peripheral blood. The CDR3 nucleotides are TGCGCCAGCAGGGACCAGGCGGGTGTTGGACCTGAAGCTTTCTTT. Translation gives CASRDQAGVGPEAFF.